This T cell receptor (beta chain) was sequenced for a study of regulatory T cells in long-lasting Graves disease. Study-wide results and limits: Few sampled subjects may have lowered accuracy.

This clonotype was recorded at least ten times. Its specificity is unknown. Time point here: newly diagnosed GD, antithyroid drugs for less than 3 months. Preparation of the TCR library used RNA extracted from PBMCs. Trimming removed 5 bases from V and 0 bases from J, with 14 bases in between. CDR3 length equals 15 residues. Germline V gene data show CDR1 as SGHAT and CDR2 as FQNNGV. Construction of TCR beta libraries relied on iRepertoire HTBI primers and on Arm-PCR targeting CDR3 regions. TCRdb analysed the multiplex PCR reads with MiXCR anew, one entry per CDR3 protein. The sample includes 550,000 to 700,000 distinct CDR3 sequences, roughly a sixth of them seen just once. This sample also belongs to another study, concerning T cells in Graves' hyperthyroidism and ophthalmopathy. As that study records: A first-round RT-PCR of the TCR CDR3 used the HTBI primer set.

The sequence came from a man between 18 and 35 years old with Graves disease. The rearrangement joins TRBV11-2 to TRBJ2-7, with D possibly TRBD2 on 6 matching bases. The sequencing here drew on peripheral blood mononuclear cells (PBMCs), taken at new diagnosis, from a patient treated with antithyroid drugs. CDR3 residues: CASSPIRERSYEQYF. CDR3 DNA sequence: TGTGCCAGCAGCCCGATACGGGAGCGCTCCTACGAGCAGTACTTC.